This is a list of T cell receptor beta chains from one sample in a study of T cells in Graves' hyperthyroidism and ophthalmopathy. From the multiplex PCR reads, TCRdb called clonotypes with MiXCR, one entry per CDR3 protein. The data hold a few hundred thousand distinct CDR3 sequences, with over 10% observed a single time. The source material was blood. These TCRs come from a woman aged 18-29 years with Graves' hyperthyroidism. Each CDR3 is given with its conserved first and last residue. Fields, in order: clone size, J gene, D gene, V gene, CDR3 DNA, CDR3 protein. A D gene is named only where the DNA matches it firmly. Clone size is stated in some rows and not others, as once, few, many or a class when expanded.

size: .; J: TRBJ1-4; D: .; V: TRBV5-1; DNA: TGCGCCAGCAGGTGGCGTACAAATGAAAAACTGTTTTTT; CDR3: CASRWRTNEKLFF
size: .; J: TRBJ2-7; D: .; V: TRBV5-4; DNA: TGTGCCAGCAGCTTGAATGCCATTGGATACGAGCAGTACTTC; CDR3: CASSLNAIGYEQYF
size: .; J: TRBJ2-6; D: .; V: TRBV15; DNA: TGTGCCACCACCACCGGTACTCATAGCTCTGGGGCCAACGTCCTGACTTTC; CDR3: CATTTGTHSSGANVLTF
size: .; J: TRBJ2-2; D: TRBD1; V: TRBV29-1; DNA: TGCAGCGTCCGGACAGGGGATCGCACCGGGGAGCTGTTTTTT; CDR3: CSVRTGDRTGELFF
size: many; J: TRBJ2-7; D: .; V: TRBV12-3/TRBV12-4; DNA: TGTGCCAGCAGTTTGATGCACGGAGGGAACCACGAGCAGTACTTC; CDR3: CASSLMHGGNHEQYF
size: many; J: TRBJ1-5; D: .; V: TRBV28; DNA: TGTGCCAGCAGTCCCCCTCCGGGGAAGCAGCCCCAGCATTTT; CDR3: CASSPPPGKQPQHF
size: .; J: TRBJ1-1; D: .; V: TRBV6-1; DNA: TGTGCCAGCAGCCAAGAATGGACTAGGAACACTGAAGCTTTCTTT; CDR3: CASSQEWTRNTEAFF
size: .; J: TRBJ2-2; D: .; V: TRBV20-1; DNA: TGCAGTGCTAGGACTCATAGAGAGGAGCTGTTTTTT; CDR3: CSARTHREELFF
size: many; J: TRBJ2-5; D: .; V: TRBV7-3; DNA: TGTGCCAGCAGCTTTGGGTCCCAAGAGACCCAGTACTTC; CDR3: CASSFGSQETQYF
size: .; J: TRBJ2-2; D: .; V: TRBV7-6; DNA: TGTGCCAGCAGCTTAGAGGGGGGCGGCTACACCGGGGAGCTGTTTTTT; CDR3: CASSLEGGGYTGELFF
size: many; J: TRBJ2-1; D: TRBD1; V: TRBV11-2; DNA: TGTGCCAGCAGAAGACTAGGGGACAGGGTTAATGAGCAGTTCTTC; CDR3: CASRRLGDRVNEQFF
size: few; J: TRBJ1-2; D: .; V: TRBV19; DNA: TGTGCCAGTAGTATACGGGAGGGCGCCCACTATGGCTACACCTTC; CDR3: CASSIREGAHYGYTF
size: many; J: TRBJ2-7; D: .; V: TRBV24-1; DNA: TGTGCCACGGGATTGGGACAAGTGGGGGAGGGGCAGTACTTC; CDR3: CATGLGQVGEGQYF
size: many; J: TRBJ2-1; D: TRBD2; V: TRBV7-9; DNA: TGTGCCAGCAGATTGACCGCGGGGGGGTATGTCCGGGGGGAGCAGTTCTTC; CDR3: CASRLTAGGYVRGEQFF
size: few; J: TRBJ2-5; D: .; V: TRBV19; DNA: TGTGCCAGTAGTCCTTATGGGACCGGAGTCGGGGGCCAAGAGACCCAGTACTTC; CDR3: CASSPYGTGVGGQETQYF
size: few; J: TRBJ2-2; D: .; V: TRBV6-5; DNA: TGTGCCAGCAGTTACGGGTCGGGTGGGGCCGGGGAGCTGTTTTTT; CDR3: CASSYGSGGAGELFF
size: few; J: TRBJ1-3; D: .; V: TRBV15; DNA: TGTGCCACCAGTGGATACGACTCTGGAAACACCATATATTTT; CDR3: CATSGYDSGNTIYF
size: many; J: TRBJ2-7; D: .; V: TRBV5-6; DNA: TGTGCCAGCAGCTTTATGGGAACAGGTCCCTACGAGCAGTACTTC; CDR3: CASSFMGTGPYEQYF
size: many; J: TRBJ1-2; D: .; V: TRBV20-1; DNA: TGCAGCGGCCAGGAAAACCTCTATGGCTACACCTTC; CDR3: CSGQENLYGYTF
size: many; J: TRBJ1-1; D: .; V: TRBV5-1; DNA: TGCGCCAGCAGCTTGCTCGTATTGGGGGACACTGAAGCTTTCTTT; CDR3: CASSLLVLGDTEAFF
size: many; J: TRBJ2-7; D: TRBD1; V: TRBV6-5; DNA: TGTGCCAGCAGTTACTCGATTGCAGGACAGGGCGAGCAGTACTTC; CDR3: CASSYSIAGQGEQYF
size: .; J: TRBJ1-1; D: TRBD1; V: TRBV12-3/TRBV12-4; DNA: TGTGCCAGCAGGTCAGGGGGGCGCGGGCTTCAAATAACTATCATGAACACTGAAGCTTTCTTT; CDR3: CASRSGGRGLQITIMNTEAFF
size: many; J: TRBJ2-1; D: .; V: TRBV29-1; DNA: TGCAGCGTTGCTCCTAGGATGTACAATGAGCAGTTCTTC; CDR3: CSVAPRMYNEQFF
size: .; J: TRBJ1-1; D: .; V: TRBV4-1; DNA: TGCGCCAGCAGCCAAGAAGCGCAGAGGGCTGAAGCTTTCTTT; CDR3: CASSQEAQRAEAFF
size: many; J: TRBJ1-5; D: TRBD1; V: TRBV6-1; DNA: TGTGCCAGCGGAACCGGGACAGGAGAAGGAAGCAATCAGCCCCAGCATTTT; CDR3: CASGTGTGEGSNQPQHF
size: .; J: TRBJ2-2; D: .; V: TRBV7-9; DNA: TGTGCCAGCATCGACCGGGACCCAGAGAACACCGGGGAGCTGTTTTTT; CDR3: CASIDRDPENTGELFF
size: many; J: TRBJ1-6; D: .; V: TRBV7-3; DNA: TGTGCCAGCAGCTTACAGGGCCCGACCTGGGGTTCACCCCTCCACTTT; CDR3: CASSLQGPTWGSPLHF
size: many; J: TRBJ1-2; D: TRBD1; V: TRBV10-3; DNA: TGTGCCATCAGGGGACAGGGGAGGGATAGAGGAGACTATGGCTACACCTTC; CDR3: CAIRGQGRDRGDYGYTF
size: many; J: TRBJ2-1; D: TRBD2; V: TRBV28; DNA: TGTGCAGACGAAACGGCGGCTAGCGGGAGTTTTGATGAGCAGTTCTTC; CDR3: CADETAASGSFDEQFF
size: many; J: TRBJ2-3; D: TRBD2; V: TRBV28; DNA: TGTGCCAGCGGCTGGCGGGGGAGCACAGATACGCAGTATTTT; CDR3: CASGWRGSTDTQYF
size: many; J: TRBJ2-3; D: .; V: TRBV6-1; DNA: TGTGCCAGCAGGGTCCAGAGCACAGATACGCAGTATTTT; CDR3: CASRVQSTDTQYF
size: few; J: TRBJ1-6; D: .; V: TRBV19; DNA: TGTGCCAGTAGTATAAGCCGGGACGGTTTGACACCCCTCCACTTT; CDR3: CASSISRDGLTPLHF
size: many; J: TRBJ1-2; D: .; V: TRBV28; DNA: TGTGCCAGCAGTTTATCGAGCAGGATGAACTATGGCTACACCTTC; CDR3: CASSLSSRMNYGYTF
size: .; J: TRBJ1-1; D: .; V: TRBV30; DNA: TGTGCCTGGAGTTCCACAAACCTTGGGGGGCTGAACACTGAAGCTTTCTTT; CDR3: CAWSSTNLGGLNTEAFF
size: many; J: TRBJ2-3; D: TRBD1; V: TRBV20-1; DNA: TGCAGTGCTAGGGGTCCGGGACAGGGTTTAGATACGCAGTATTTT; CDR3: CSARGPGQGLDTQYF